These 15 T cell receptor beta chains originate from one sample sequenced in a study of T cells in narcolepsy. The repertoire was sequenced with immunoSEQ multiplex PCR; TCRdb's copy has only in-frame clones and lacks some. The data contain 20,000 to 30,000 clones, around 85% of them singletons. The sample taken for sequencing was CD45RA- memory CD4+ T cells from PBMCs. Receptors originate from a human donor with narcolepsy.

The chain links TRBV6-1 to TRBJ1-5; D is uncertain. The V gene's germline CDR1 is MNHNS and CDR2 SASEGT. V gave up 5 bases and J gave up 7 bases, with 9 bases separating them. The CDR3 contains 12 residues. The CDR3 sequence: CASSFRGQPQHF. The CDR3 nucleotides read TGTGCCAGCAGTTTCAGAGGGCAGCCCCAGCATTTT.

The chain carries TRBV6-1 and TRBJ2-2, with a weak D call TRBD1 (6 bases). This CDR3 has 15 residues. The germline V gene encodes CDR1 MNHNS and CDR2 SASEGT. V was cut by 7 bases and J by 2 bases, with 14 bases left in between. CDR3 loop: CASTLKGVNTGELFF. In DNA form, the CDR3 reads TGTGCCAGCACCCTCAAGGGGGTTAACACCGGGGAGCTGTTTTTT.

V gene TRBV7-9 combines with J gene TRBJ2-1, with 10 bases identical to TRBD2. The J segment lost 4 bases and the V segment lost 11 bases, leaving 5 bases of the junction unmatched. CDR1 and CDR2 from the germline V gene are SEHNR and FQNEAQ (reference sequence). The CDR3 is made up of 13 amino acids. CDR3 region: CAGTSGVYNEQFF. CDR3 nucleotides: TGTGCCGGAACTAGCGGGGTTTACAATGAGCAGTTCTTC.

This clone showed up just once. V usage is TRBV13 and J usage is TRBJ1-5; 7 positions match TRBD1. CDR1 and CDR2 (germline): PRHDT, FYEKMQ (reference sequence). The CDR3 runs to 15 residues. V lost 0 bases, J lost 4 bases, and 3 bases stayed unmatched. The CDR3 nucleotides read TGTGCCAGCAGCTTAGGTGGGACAGTAAATCAGCCCCAGCATTTT. Translating it yields CASSLGGTVNQPQHF.

V gene TRBV5-1 combines with J gene TRBJ1-2; 10 bases match TRBD1. Looked up from germline, CDR1 is SGHRS and CDR2 is YFSETQ. Unmatched junction bases numbered 19, after V lost 4 bases and J lost 7 bases. The CDR3 covers 18 residues. The DNA for the CDR3 is TGCGCCAGCAGCCCTTGGAGGGTGGGACAGGGGATGATTCGTGGCTACACCTTC. Translating gives CASSPWRVGQGMIRGYTF.

The chain couples TRBV28 to TRBJ2-3; maybe TRBD2 (5 bases). The germline V gene encodes CDR1 MDHEN and CDR2 SYDVKM. Trimming took 7 bases from V and 5 from J, leaving 19 bases between them. The CDR3 is made up of 15 amino acids. The CDR3 region is CASTPLKGVEDTQYF. The DNA of the CDR3 is TGTGCCAGCACCCCTCTCAAGGGAGTAGAAGATACGCAGTATTTT.

The V and J genes are TRBV7-9 and TRBJ2-5; 10 bases are shared with TRBD1. The closer fit of TRBJ2-7 to the DNA end suggests the J call may be wrong. CDR1 and CDR2 from the germline V gene are SEHNR and FQNEAQ (reference sequence). This CDR3 has 14 amino acids. The CDR3 DNA reads TGTGCCAGCAGCCCTACCGGGACAGGGGACGAGCAGTACTTC. Its protein product is CASSPTGTGDEQYF.

The chain uses TRBV29-1 and TRBJ2-3, with 7 bases that match TRBD2. This CDR3 spans 18 amino acids. Trimming removed 7 bases from V and 1 base from J; junction bases left unmatched: 20. The germline gives CDR1 SQVTM, CDR2 ANQGSEA. The CDR3 DNA is TGCAGCGCCATGGGAGGGGTAGCGGGTTCCATAGGCACAGATACGCAGTATTTT. It yields the protein CSAMGGVAGSIGTDTQYF.

The chain joins TRBV12-5 to TRBJ1-1, with TRBD1 identical over 8 bases. The V gene's germline CDR1 is LGHNT and CDR2 FRNRAP. The CDR3 totals 13 residues. The CDR3 bases are TGTGCGAGCACAGGGGGGACTAACACTGAAGCTTTCTTT. It yields the protein CASTGGTNTEAFF.

The V call is TRBV12-2, the J call TRBJ2-7; the table's D call, TRBD2, was not checked against the DNA. TRBV12-2 is an annotated pseudogene. The CDR3 is 11 amino acids. This CDR3 reads CASRPCYEQYF. In DNA form, the CDR3 reads TGTGCAAGTCGCCCGTGCTACGAGCAGTACTTC.

The chain is built from TRBV6-5 and TRBJ1-5; TRBD1 might be the D (6 bases). Between the trimmed V and J ends, which lost 5 bases and 0 bases, there was a span of 11 bases. Germline lookup yields CDR1 MNHEY and CDR2 SVGAGI. The CDR3 length is 15 residues. The CDR3 nucleotides read TGTGCCAGCAGTCCCAGGGGCTTTAGCAATCAGCCCCAGCATTTT. It is translated as CASSPRGFSNQPQHF.

This chain links TRBV27 with TRBJ1-1; perhaps TRBD1 as D (5 bases). The length of the CDR3 is 14 residues. Trimming cost V 0 bases and J 6 bases, with 11 bases left between them. Per germline, CDR1 MNHEY and CDR2 SMNVEV (reference sequence). The CDR3, as DNA: TGTGCCAGCAGTTTATCGTTTGGGGGGGCTGAAGCTTTCTTT. Translated, it gives CASSLSFGGAEAFF.

The chain is built from TRBV29-1 and TRBJ2-7; 7 nucleotides agree with TRBD2. Germline V gene data show CDR1 as SQVTM and CDR2 as ANQGSEA. Germline trimming cut 5 bases from V and 0 bases from J; bases unmatched to any gene: 7. The CDR3 has 14 residues. CDR3 in amino acids: CSVSSGLYSYEQYF. The CDR3 nucleotides are TGCAGCGTTTCGTCGGGACTATACTCCTACGAGCAGTACTTC.

The rearrangement uses TRBV28 and TRBJ2-7; no clear D gene. V was clipped by 4 bases and J by 2 bases, with 9 bases between them. CDR1 and CDR2 from the germline V gene are MDHEN and SYDVKM. The CDR3 sequence is 13 residues long. CDR3 sequence (DNA): TGTGCCAGCAGTTCTCAGGATACCTACGAGCAGTACTTC. Amino acid sequence: CASSSQDTYEQYF.

The rearrangement links TRBV19 to TRBJ2-5; D perhaps matches TRBD1 (5 bases). The CDR3 has 15 residues. V gave up 10 bases and J gave up 7 bases, with 25 bases separating them. The germline gives CDR1 LNHDA, CDR2 SQIVND (reference sequence). This CDR3 reads CATKKGQGPAVTQYF. For the CDR3, the DNA is TGTGCCACTAAGAAGGGGCAGGGTCCTGCCGTGACCCAGTACTTC.